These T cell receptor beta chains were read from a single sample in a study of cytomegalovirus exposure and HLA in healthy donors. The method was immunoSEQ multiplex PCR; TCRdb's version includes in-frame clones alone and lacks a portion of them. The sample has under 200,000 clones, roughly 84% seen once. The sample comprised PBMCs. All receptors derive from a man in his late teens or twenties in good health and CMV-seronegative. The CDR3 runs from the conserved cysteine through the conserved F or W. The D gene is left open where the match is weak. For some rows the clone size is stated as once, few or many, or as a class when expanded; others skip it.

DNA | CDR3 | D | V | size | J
TGTGCCAGCAGCCCGACAGATACGAACACCGGGGAGCTGTTTTTT | CASSPTDTNTGELFF | NA | TRBV11-1 | NA | TRBJ2-2
TGCAGCGCTAGCGACAGGGCCACTGAAGCTTTCTTT | CSASDRATEAFF | TRBD1 | TRBV29-1 | once | TRBJ1-1
TGCGCCAGCAGCCGATCCGGGGGACAGGGTCAATCCTACGAGCAGTACTTC | CASSRSGGQGQSYEQYF | TRBD1 | TRBV4-3 | NA | TRBJ2-7
TGTGCCAGCACCCTGGACAGCTATGGCTACACCTTC | CASTLDSYGYTF | NA | TRBV6-6 | NA | TRBJ1-2
TGCGCCAGCAGCTTGGCCTGGACTAGCGGGAGCATCTACGAGCAGTACTTC | CASSLAWTSGSIYEQYF | TRBD2 | TRBV5-1 | NA | TRBJ2-7
TGTGCCAGCAGTTACGGTCAGTCCTACGAGCAGTACTTC | CASSYGQSYEQYF | NA | TRBV6-6 | NA | TRBJ2-7
TGTGCCAGCAGCTCCCTTGAGGACAGGGTTGATACGCAGTATTTT | CASSSLEDRVDTQYF | TRBD1 | TRBV7-8 | NA | TRBJ2-3
TGTGCCAGCAGTGAAGCACAGGGGGCGCGAGTGAACACTGAAGCTTTCTTT | CASSEAQGARVNTEAFF | TRBD1 | TRBV2 | NA | TRBJ1-1
TGTGCCAGCAGCTCCCTAGCGTTGGGGGACAATGAGCAGTTCTTC | CASSSLALGDNEQFF | NA | TRBV7-2 | NA | TRBJ2-1
TGTGCCAGCAGCGTAGGGCGGGGTGCTTCAACTAATGAAAAACTGTTTTTT | CASSVGRGASTNEKLFF | NA | TRBV9 | NA | TRBJ1-4
TGTGCCAGCAGCTTAGCAACTAGCGGGAACATTCAGTACTTC | CASSLATSGNIQYF | TRBD2 | TRBV7-9 | once | TRBJ2-4
TGTGCCAGCAGTCTCGCAGGAATTTTTCAGCCCCAGCATTTT | CASSLAGIFQPQHF | NA | TRBV6-6 | NA | TRBJ1-5